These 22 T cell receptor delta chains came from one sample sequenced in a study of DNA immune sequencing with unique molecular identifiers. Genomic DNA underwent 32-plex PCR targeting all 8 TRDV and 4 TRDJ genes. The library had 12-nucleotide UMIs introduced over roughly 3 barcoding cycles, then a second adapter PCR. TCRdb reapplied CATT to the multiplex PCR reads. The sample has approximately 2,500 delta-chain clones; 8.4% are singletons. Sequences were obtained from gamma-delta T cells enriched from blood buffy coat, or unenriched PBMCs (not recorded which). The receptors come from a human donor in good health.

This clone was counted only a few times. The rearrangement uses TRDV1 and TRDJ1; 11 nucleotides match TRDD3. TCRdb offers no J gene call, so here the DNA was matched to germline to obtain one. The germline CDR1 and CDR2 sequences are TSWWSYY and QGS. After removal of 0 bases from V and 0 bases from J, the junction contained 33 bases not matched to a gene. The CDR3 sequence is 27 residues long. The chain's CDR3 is CALGELRGSFLLGDISPLGTYTDKLIF. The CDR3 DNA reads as TGTGCTCTTGGGGAACTAAGGGGATCATTCCTACTGGGGGATATTAGTCCCTTGGGTACGTACACCGATAAACTCATCTTT.

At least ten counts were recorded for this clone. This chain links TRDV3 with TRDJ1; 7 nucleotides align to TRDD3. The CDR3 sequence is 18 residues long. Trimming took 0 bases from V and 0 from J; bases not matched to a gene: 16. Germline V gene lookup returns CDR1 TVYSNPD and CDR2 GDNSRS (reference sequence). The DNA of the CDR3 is TGTGCCTTTAGTACCCTAAAAGTACTGGGGAAGTACACCGATAAACTCATCTTT. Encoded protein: CAFSTLKVLGKYTDKLIF.

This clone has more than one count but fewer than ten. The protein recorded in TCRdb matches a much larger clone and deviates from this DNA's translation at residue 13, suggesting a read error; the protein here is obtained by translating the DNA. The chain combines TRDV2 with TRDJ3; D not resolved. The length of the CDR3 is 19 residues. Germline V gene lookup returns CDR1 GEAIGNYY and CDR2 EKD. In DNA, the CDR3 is TGTGCCTGTGACCAAATCAAGGAGGAGCCCTCCTGGAACACCCGACAGATGTTTTTC. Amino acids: CACDQIKEEPSWNTRQMFF.

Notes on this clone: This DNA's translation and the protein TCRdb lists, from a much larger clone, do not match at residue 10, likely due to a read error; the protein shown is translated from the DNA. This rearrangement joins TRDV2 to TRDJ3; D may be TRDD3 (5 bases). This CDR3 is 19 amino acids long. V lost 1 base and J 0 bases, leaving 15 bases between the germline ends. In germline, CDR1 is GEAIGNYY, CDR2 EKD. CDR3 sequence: CACDTGGLRGSWDTRQMFF. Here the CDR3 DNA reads TGTGCCTGTGACACGGGGGGGCTACGGGGCTCCTGGGACACCCGACAGATGTTTTTC.

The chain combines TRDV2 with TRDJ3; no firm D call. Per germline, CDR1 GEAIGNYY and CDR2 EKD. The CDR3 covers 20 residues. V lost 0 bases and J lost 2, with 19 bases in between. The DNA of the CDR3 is TGTGCCTGTGACACCTTACGTGGCGGGACAAACCCCTGGGACACCCGACAGATGTTTTTC. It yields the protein CACDTLRGGTNPWDTRQMFF.

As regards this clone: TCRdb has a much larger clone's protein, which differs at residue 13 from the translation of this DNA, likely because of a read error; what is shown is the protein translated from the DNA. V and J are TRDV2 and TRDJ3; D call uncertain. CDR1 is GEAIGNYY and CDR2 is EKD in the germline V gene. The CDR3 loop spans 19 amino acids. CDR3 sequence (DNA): TGTGCCTGTGACCAAATCAAGGAGGAGCCCTCCTGGCACACCCGACAGATGTTTTTC. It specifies CACDQIKEEPSWHTRQMFF.

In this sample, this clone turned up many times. Here the CDR3 reads CACDTVQTGGTDKLIF. CDR3 nucleotide sequence: TGTGCCTGTGACACGGTACAAACTGGGGGAACCGATAAACTCATCTTT. The chain joins TRDV2 to TRDJ1, with 9 bases fitting TRDD3. The CDR3 totals 16 residues. The V and J ends lost 1 base and 2 bases, in that order; junction bases with no gene match: 7. Per the germline V gene, CDR1 is GEAIGNYY and CDR2 is EKD.

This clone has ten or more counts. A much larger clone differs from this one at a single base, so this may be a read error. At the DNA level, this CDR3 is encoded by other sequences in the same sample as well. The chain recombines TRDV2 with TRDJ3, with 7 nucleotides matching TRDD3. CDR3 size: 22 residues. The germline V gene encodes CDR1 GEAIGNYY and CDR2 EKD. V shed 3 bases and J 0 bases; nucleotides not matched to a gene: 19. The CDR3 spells CACDPTGVGGPESSWDTRQMFF. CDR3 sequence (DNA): TGTGCCTGTGACCCGACCGGGGTTGGGGGACCCGAGAGCTCCTGGGACACCCGACAGATGTTTTTC.

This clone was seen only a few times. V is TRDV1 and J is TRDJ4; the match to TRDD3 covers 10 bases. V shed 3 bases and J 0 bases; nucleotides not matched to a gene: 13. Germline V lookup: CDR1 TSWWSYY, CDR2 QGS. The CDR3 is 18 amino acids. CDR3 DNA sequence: TGTGCTCTTGGGGAGTTCGAATTTGGGGGATACCGGGCCAGACCCCTGATCTTT. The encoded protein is CALGEFEFGGYRARPLIF.

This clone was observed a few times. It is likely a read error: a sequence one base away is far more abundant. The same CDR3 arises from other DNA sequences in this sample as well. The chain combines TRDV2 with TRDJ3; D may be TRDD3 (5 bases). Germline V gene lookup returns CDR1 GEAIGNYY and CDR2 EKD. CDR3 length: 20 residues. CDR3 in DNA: TGTGCCTGTGACACCTTGGGGACCACGAACGGCTCCTGGGACACTCGACAGATGTTTTTC. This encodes CACDTLGTTNGSWDTRQMFF.

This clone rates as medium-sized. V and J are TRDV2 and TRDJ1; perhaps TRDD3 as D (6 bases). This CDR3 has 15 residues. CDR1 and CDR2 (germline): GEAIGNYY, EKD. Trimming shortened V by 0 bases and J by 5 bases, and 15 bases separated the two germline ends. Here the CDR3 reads CACDTLGAQRDKLIF. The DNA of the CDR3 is TGTGCCTGTGACACCTTGGGGGCCCAAAGGGATAAACTCATCTTT.

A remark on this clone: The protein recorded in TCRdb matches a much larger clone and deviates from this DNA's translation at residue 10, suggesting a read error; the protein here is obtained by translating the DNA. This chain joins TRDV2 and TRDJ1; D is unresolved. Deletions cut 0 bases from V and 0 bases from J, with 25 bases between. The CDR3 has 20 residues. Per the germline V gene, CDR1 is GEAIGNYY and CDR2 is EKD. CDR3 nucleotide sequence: TGTGCCTGTGACACCCTGAGGGTTTCTGAGGGACACGAGTACACCGATAAACTCATCTTT. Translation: CACDTLRVSEGHEYTDKLIF.

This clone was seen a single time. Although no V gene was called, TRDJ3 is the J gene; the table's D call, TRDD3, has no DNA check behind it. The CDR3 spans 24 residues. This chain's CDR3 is CACDTRYSYSRSTGGTWDTRQMFF. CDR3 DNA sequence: TGTGCCTGTGACACCCGATACTCCTACAGTCGATCTACTGGGGGAACCTGGGACACCCGACAGATGTTTTTC.

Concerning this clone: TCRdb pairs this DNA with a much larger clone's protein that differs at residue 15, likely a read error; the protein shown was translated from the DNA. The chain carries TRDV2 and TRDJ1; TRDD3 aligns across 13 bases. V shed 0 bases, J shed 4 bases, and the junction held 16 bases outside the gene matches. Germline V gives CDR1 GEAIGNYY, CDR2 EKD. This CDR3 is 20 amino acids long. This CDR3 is CACDTVATGGYGGYSDKLIF. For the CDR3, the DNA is TGTGCCTGTGACACCGTCGCTACTGGGGGATACGGAGGGTACAGCGATAAACTCATCTTT.

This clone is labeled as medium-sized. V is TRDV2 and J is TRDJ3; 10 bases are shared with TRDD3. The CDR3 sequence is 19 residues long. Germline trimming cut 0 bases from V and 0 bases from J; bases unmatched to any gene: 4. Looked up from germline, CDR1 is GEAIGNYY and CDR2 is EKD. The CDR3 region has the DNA TGTGCCTGTGACACCGCTGGGGGATATAGCTCCTGGGACACCCGACAGATGTTTTTC. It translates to CACDTAGGYSSWDTRQMFF.

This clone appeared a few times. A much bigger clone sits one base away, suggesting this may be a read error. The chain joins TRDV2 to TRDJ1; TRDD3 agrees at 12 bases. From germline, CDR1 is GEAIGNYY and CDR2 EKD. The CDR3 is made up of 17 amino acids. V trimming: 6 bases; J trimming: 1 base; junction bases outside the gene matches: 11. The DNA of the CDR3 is TGTGCCTGTCACCTACTGGGGGATACAGCGTCCACCGATAAACTCATCTTT. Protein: CACHLLGDTASTDKLIF.

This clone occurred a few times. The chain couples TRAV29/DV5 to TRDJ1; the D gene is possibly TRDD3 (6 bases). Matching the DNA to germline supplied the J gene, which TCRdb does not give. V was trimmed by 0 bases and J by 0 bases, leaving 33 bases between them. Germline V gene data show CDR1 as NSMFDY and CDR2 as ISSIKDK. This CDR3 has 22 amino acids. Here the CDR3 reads CAASARTYVYRGTGSNTDKLIF. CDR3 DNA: TGTGCAGCAAGCGCGCGGACCTACGTATACCGGGGGACCGGATCTAACACCGATAAACTCATCTTT.

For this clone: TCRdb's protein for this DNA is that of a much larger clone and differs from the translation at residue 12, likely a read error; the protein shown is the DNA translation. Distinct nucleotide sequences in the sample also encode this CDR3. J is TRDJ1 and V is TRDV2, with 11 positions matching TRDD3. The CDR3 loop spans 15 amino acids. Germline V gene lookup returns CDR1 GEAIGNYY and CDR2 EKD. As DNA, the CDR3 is TGTGCCTGTGACCCACTGGGGGATAAATCCGATAATCTCATCTTT. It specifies CACDPLGDKSDNLIF.

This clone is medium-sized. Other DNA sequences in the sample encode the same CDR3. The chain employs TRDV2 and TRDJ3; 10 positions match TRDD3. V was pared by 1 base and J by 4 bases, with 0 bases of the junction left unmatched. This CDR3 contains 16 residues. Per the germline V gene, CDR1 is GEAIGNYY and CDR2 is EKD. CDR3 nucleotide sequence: TGTGCCTGTGACACACTGGGGGATTGGGACACCCGACAGATGTTTTTC. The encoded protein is CACDTLGDWDTRQMFF.

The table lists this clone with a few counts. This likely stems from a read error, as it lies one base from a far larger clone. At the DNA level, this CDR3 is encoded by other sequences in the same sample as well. For the CDR3, the DNA is TGTGCCTGTGACCCACTGGGGGATAAATCGGATAAACTCATCTTT. Its translation is CACDPLGDKSDKLIF. The gene calls are TRDV2 and TRDJ1; 11 nucleotides align to TRDD3. Germline trimming cut 3 bases from V and 5 bases from J; bases unmatched to any gene: 7. CDR1 GEAIGNYY and CDR2 EKD come from the germline V gene. CDR3 size: 15 residues.

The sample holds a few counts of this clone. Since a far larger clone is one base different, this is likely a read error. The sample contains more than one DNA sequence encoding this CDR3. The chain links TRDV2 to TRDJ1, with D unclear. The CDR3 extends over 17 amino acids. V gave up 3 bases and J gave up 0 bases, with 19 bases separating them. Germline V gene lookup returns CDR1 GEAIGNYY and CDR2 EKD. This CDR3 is CACDSVLGPLYTDKLIF. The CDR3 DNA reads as TGTGCCTGTGACTCTGTACTTGGACCCTTGTACACCGATAAACTCATCTTT.

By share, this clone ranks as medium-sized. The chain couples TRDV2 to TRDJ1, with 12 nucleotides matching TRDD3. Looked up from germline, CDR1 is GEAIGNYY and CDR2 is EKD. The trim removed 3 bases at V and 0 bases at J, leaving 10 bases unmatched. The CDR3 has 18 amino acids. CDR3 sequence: CACDAVLGDTLDTDKLIF. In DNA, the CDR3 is TGTGCCTGTGACGCCGTTCTGGGGGATACGCTGGACACCGATAAACTCATCTTT.